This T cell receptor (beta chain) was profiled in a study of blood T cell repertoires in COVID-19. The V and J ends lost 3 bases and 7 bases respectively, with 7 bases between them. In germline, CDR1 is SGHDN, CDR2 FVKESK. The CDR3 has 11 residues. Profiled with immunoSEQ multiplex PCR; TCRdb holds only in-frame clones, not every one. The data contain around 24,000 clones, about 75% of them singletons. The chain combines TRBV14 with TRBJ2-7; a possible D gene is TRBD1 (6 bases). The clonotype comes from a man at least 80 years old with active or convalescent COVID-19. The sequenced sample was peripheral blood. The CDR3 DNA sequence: TGTGCCAGCAGCCATGGGACAGAGCAGTACTTC. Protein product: CASSHGTEQYF.